These 5 T cell receptor beta chains were sequenced from one sample in a study of graft-versus-host responses after intestinal transplantation. The authors processed graft tissue to release intraepithelial and lamina propria lymphocytes. Generated by immunoSEQ multiplex PCR, the TCRdb table keeps only in-frame clones and is missing some. The sample holds 12,000 to 15,000 clones, over 75% seen once. The sample was ileum tissue, taken just under 28 days after intestinal transplant. These receptors came from a human patient who received an intestinal transplant, so some T cells may come from the graft donor.

This clone is medium-sized within its sample. The J gene is TRBJ1-1, the V gene TRBV7-9; 7 positions agree with TRBD1. Germline CDR1 reads SEHNR; CDR2 reads FQNEAQ (reference sequence). The V segment lost 1 base and the J segment 7 bases; nucleotides outside the gene matches: 3. The CDR3 is made up of 13 amino acids. CDR3: CASSLGGQVEAFF. In DNA, the CDR3 is TGTGCCAGCAGCTTAGGCGGACAGGTTGAAGCTTTCTTT.

The DNA for the CDR3 is TGTGCCAGCAGCTCCCCTCGTTGGACAGGGGCGAACACCGGGGAGCTGTTTTTT. This codes for CASSSPRWTGANTGELFF. J is TRBJ2-2 and V is TRBV5-4, with 9 positions matching TRBD1. J gave up 0 bases and V 3 bases, and 9 bases lay outside the gene matches. Germline values: CDR1 SGHNT, CDR2 YYREEE (reference sequence). CDR3 size: 18 residues.

This clone was counted between two and nine times. This chain joins TRBV2 and TRBJ2-3, with TRBD2 identical over 16 bases. CDR3 length equals 17 residues. Per germline, CDR1 SNHLY and CDR2 FYNNEI. V lost 6 bases and J lost 5; bases outside the gene matches: 8. The DNA of the CDR3 is TGTGCCAGCAGGCCGAGGGGACTAGCGGGGGGGGTAGATACGCAGTATTTT. It specifies CASRPRGLAGGVDTQYF.

The V call is TRBV7-9, the J call TRBJ2-5, with D perhaps matching TRBD2 (7 bases). This CDR3 has 15 residues. Germline loops: CDR1 SEHNR, CDR2 FQNEAQ (reference sequence). V lost 2 bases and J lost 0, with 10 bases in between. The CDR3 loop is CASSLKGGDQETQYF. The CDR3 DNA reads TGTGCCAGCAGCTTAAAGGGGGGGGACCAAGAGACCCAGTACTTC.

The genes are TRBV11-2 and TRBJ2-5; 11 positions agree with TRBD2. Trimming took 1 base from V and 7 from J; bases not matched to a gene: 8. The CDR3 length is 16 residues. Germline V lookup: CDR1 SGHAT, CDR2 FQNNGV. CDR3 amino acids: CASSLVPSGGPGTQYF. The CDR3 DNA follows: TGTGCCAGCAGCTTAGTCCCTAGCGGGGGGCCGGGGACCCAGTACTTC. Full variable domain (outside the CDR3, taken from reference TRBV11-2 and TRBJ2-5): EAGVAQSPRYKIIEKRQSVAFWCNPISGHATLYWYQQILGQGPKLLIQFQNNGVVDDSQLPKDRFSAERLKGVDSTLKIQPAKLEDSAVYLCASSLVPSGGPGTQYFGPGTRLLVL.